These 17 T cell receptor beta chains were sequenced from one sample in a study of blood T cell repertoires in COVID-19. Here immunoSEQ multiplex PCR was the method, and the copy in TCRdb shows in-frame clones only, minus some. Among under 300,000 clones listed, roughly 89% were seen once. The sample taken for sequencing was peripheral blood. The receptor source for this set is a woman between 35 and 50 years old who had recovered from COVID-19.

This chain joins TRBV9 and TRBJ2-3; D perhaps matches TRBD2 (5 bases). CDR1 SGDLS and CDR2 YYNGEE come from the germline V gene. This CDR3 has 14 amino acids. The V end was cut by 2 bases, the J end by 0 bases, with 7 bases between. The DNA of the CDR3 is TGTGCCAGCAGCGTTAGGACTAGCACAGATACGCAGTATTTT. Encoded protein: CASSVRTSTDTQYF.

The chain uses TRBV3-1 (or the pseudogene TRBV3-2) and TRBJ1-2; no firm D call. Trimming took 8 bases from V and 0 from J, leaving 7 bases between them. Germline CDR1 and CDR2: LGHDT and YNNKEL (reference sequence). The CDR3 is 12 residues long. CDR3 region: CASSGSNYGYTF. CDR3 DNA: TGTGCCAGCTCGGGATCTAACTATGGCTACACCTTC.

The rearrangement links TRBV6-4 to TRBJ2-1, with 7 bases aligning to TRBD1. The CDR3 totals 14 residues. V lost 3 bases and J lost 6; bases outside the gene matches: 5. The germline V gene encodes CDR1 MRHNA and CDR2 SNTAGT. This CDR3 is CASSEGAGGNEQFF. In nucleotides, the CDR3 is TGTGCCAGCAGTGAGGGGGCAGGGGGCAATGAGCAGTTCTTC.

V is TRBV4-1 and J is TRBJ1-4, with 7 bases identical to TRBD1. Germline-derived CDR1 and CDR2 are MGHRA and YSYEKL. There are 15 residues in the CDR3. With V trimmed by 4 bases and J by 4 bases, 6 bases remained unmatched. The CDR3 sequence: CASSPGRGFNEKLFF. CDR3 nucleotides: TGCGCCAGCAGCCCCGGCAGGGGGTTTAATGAAAAACTGTTTTTT.

This sequence joins TRBV28 and TRBJ1-5; D might be TRBD1 (6 bases). CDR1 MDHEN and CDR2 SYDVKM come from the germline V gene. This CDR3 has 15 amino acids. The ends were cut back, 6 bases at V and 6 bases at J, with 18 bases in the middle. CDR3 sequence (DNA): TGTGCCAGCAGGGACAGACAGATAGCAAGTCAGCCCCAGCATTTT. Translation: CASRDRQIASQPQHF.

The chain joins TRBV9 to TRBJ1-6, with D unresolved. CDR1 and CDR2 (germline): SGDLS, YYNGEE. The CDR3 consists of 18 residues. V lost 3 bases to trimming and J lost 0 bases, with 16 bases between them. CDR3 DNA sequence: TGTGCCAGCAGCGCTCCATCGGAAGCGAGCTCCTATAATTCACCCCTCCACTTT. As protein: CASSAPSEASSYNSPLHF.

This rearrangement joins TRBV7-3 to TRBJ2-1; possibly TRBD2 for D (6 bases). This CDR3 comprises 16 residues. V was shortened by 0 bases and J by 7 bases, with 16 bases between the two germline ends. CDR1 is SGHTA, CDR2 FQGTGA, per germline. The CDR3 protein is CASSLTRELAGNEQFF. As DNA, the CDR3 is TGTGCCAGCAGCTTAACGAGAGAACTAGCTGGGAATGAGCAGTTCTTC.

This CDR3 reads CAISESETTGSSNNSPLHF. CDR3 DNA: TGTGCCATCAGTGAGTCCGAAACGACAGGTTCCAGTAATAATTCACCCCTCCACTTT. The chain employs TRBV10-3 and TRBJ1-6; D perhaps matches TRBD1 (6 bases). In germline, CDR1 is ENHRY, CDR2 SYGVKD. The length of the CDR3 is 19 residues. The V end lost 0 bases, the J end lost 5 bases, and 20 bases lay between the germline ends.

The chain joins TRBV18 to TRBJ2-5, with TRBD2 matching 8 bases. Germline loops: CDR1 KGHSH, CDR2 LQKENI. This CDR3 comprises 19 residues. The V and J ends lost 3 bases and 3 bases, in that order; junction bases with no gene match: 18. The CDR3 region has the DNA TGTGCCAGCTCACCGGTTCAATTGATGGGGATAGCGGGGAAAGAGACCCAGTACTTC. It yields the protein CASSPVQLMGIAGKETQYF.

This chain joins TRBV7-2 and TRBJ2-3; D perhaps matches TRBD1 (5 bases). Germline V gene sequence: CDR1 SGHTA, CDR2 FQGNSA. V lost 8 bases to trimming and J lost 8 bases, with 17 bases between them. This CDR3 has 13 amino acids. Written as DNA, the CDR3 is TGTGCCAGCGCCGGACAACCCCTGGGTACGCAGTATTTT. It codes for CASAGQPLGTQYF.

As DNA, the CDR3 is TGTGCCAGTAGTACGGCACTAGCGGGGGACACCTACAATGAGCAGTTCTTC. Translated, it gives CASSTALAGDTYNEQFF. The rearrangement uses TRBV19 and TRBJ2-1; 11 positions agree with TRBD2. Germline V gene data show CDR1 as LNHDA and CDR2 as SQIVND (reference sequence). The ends lost 4 bases at V and 2 bases at J; junction bases unmatched: 7. The CDR3 length is 17 residues.

The chain couples TRBV6-4 to TRBJ1-5; the match to TRBD1 covers 9 bases. CDR3 size: 17 residues. In germline, CDR1 is MRHNA, CDR2 SNTAGT. Trimming removed 2 bases from V and 2 bases from J; junction bases left unmatched: 7. This chain's CDR3 is CASSDPKGQGGNQPQHF. The DNA for the CDR3 is TGTGCCAGCAGTGACCCGAAGGGACAGGGAGGCAATCAGCCCCAGCATTTT.

This chain links TRBV11-2 with TRBJ2-7; maybe TRBD1 (5 bases). Germline assignment: CDR1 SGHAT and CDR2 FQNNGV. V lost 5 bases and J lost 7, with 12 bases in between. The CDR3 has 12 amino acids. CDR3 in DNA: TGTGCCAGCAGCACCCGGTCAGGGGAGCAGTACTTC. Protein: CASSTRSGEQYF.

The rearrangement joins TRBV7-2 to TRBJ2-1, with 11 bases that match TRBD2. The ends lost 1 base at V and 3 bases at J; junction bases unmatched: 2. Per the germline V gene, CDR1 is SGHTA and CDR2 is FQGNSA. This CDR3 contains 16 residues. CDR3 bases: TGTGCCAGCAGCTTAGTGGGGACTAGCGGCTACAATGAGCAGTTCTTC. Residues: CASSLVGTSGYNEQFF.

The chain has TRBV7-2 and TRBJ2-5; 12 bases align to TRBD2. Trimming cost V 5 bases and J 5 bases; bases outside gene matches: 9. CDR1 and CDR2 (germline): SGHTA, FQGNSA. CDR3 length: 16 amino acids. The CDR3 loop is CASSLTSGGLLETQYF. The CDR3, as DNA: TGTGCCAGCAGCCTAACTAGCGGGGGGCTTCTGGAGACCCAGTACTTC.

This clone was observed once. This chain links TRBV7-3 with TRBJ2-2; 9 bases are shared with TRBD2. V lost 4 bases, J lost 7 bases, and 7 bases stayed unmatched. The CDR3 has 15 residues. CDR1 and CDR2 (germline): SGHTA, FQGTGA. This CDR3 reads CASSSGTSLGGELFF. CDR3 in DNA: TGTGCCAGCAGCTCCGGGACTAGCCTGGGCGGGGAGCTGTTTTTT.

The table lists this clone with a few counts. This sequence joins TRBV28 and TRBJ2-7; the D gene is possibly TRBD2 (6 bases). V dropped 5 bases and J dropped 6 bases, with 17 bases sitting between them. The CDR3 totals 14 residues. Germline assignment: CDR1 MDHEN and CDR2 SYDVKM. Here the CDR3 DNA reads TGTGCCAGCAGTAAGACGACCAAGGGAGGCGAGCAGTACTTC. Residues: CASSKTTKGGEQYF.